One sample yielded the 24 T cell receptor beta chains listed below, sequenced in a study of T cell repertoires in cytomegalovirus infection. From the reads, TCRdb called clonotypes with MiXCR, one entry per CDR3 protein. This table holds about 600,000 distinct CDR3 sequences, approximately 25% found once. Sequences were obtained from CD8+ T cells from PBMCs. The receptors originated from a human donor in good health (CMV status not recorded). Some clones in this sample may be carry-over from other donors' samples.

There are many counts of this clonotype. Here the CDR3 reads CASSLEQGNSRDGYTF. The CDR3 DNA follows: TGTGCCAGCAGCTTAGAACAGGGCAATAGCAGGGATGGCTACACCTTC. V is TRBV7-2 and J is TRBJ1-2, with TRBD1 as a possible D gene (6 bases). V was trimmed by 1 base and J by 6 bases, leaving 18 bases between them. CDR3 length: 16 residues. In germline, CDR1 is SGHTA, CDR2 FQGNSA.

This chain joins TRBV29-1 and TRBJ2-2, with D unresolved. Germline assignment: CDR1 SQVTM and CDR2 ANQGSEA. The CDR3 runs 11 residues. V gave up 7 bases and J gave up 6 bases, with 9 bases separating them. CDR3 sequence reads: CSGTVAGELFF. CDR3 sequence (DNA): TGCAGCGGAACCGTGGCCGGGGAGCTGTTTTTT.

This rearrangement joins TRBV28 to TRBJ2-7, with D possibly matching TRBD1 (5 bases). Trimming left V 4 bases short and J 4 bases short, with 20 bases between. CDR3 length equals 16 residues. Per germline, CDR1 MDHEN and CDR2 SYDVKM. In DNA, the CDR3 is TGTGCCAGCAGTTATAGGGGAATGATGACCAAATACGAGCAGTACGTC. This gives the protein CASSYRGMMTKYEQYV.

This clonotype was counted between two and nine times. This chain uses TRBV28 with TRBJ2-6; either TRBD1 or TRBD2 may supply D (6 bases each). V gave up 11 bases and J gave up 2 bases, with 16 bases separating them. The CDR3 runs to 15 residues. CDR1 is MDHEN, CDR2 SYDVKM, per germline. CDR3 sequence (DNA): TGTGCCGCCTCACTAGGGGGGCCTGGGGCCAACGTCCTGACTTTC. This translates into CAASLGGPGANVLTF. Full variable domain (missing parts from reference TRBV28 and TRBJ2-6): DVKVTQSSRYLVKRTGEKVFLECVQDMDHENMFWYRQDPGLGLRLIYFSYDVKMKEKGDIPEGYSVSREKKERFSLILESASTNQTSMYLCAASLGGPGANVLTFGAGSRLTVL.

The V gene is TRBV20-1, the J gene TRBJ2-5, with D possibly being TRBD1 or TRBD2 (6 bases each). CDR3 length: 14 amino acids. The ends were cut back, 4 bases at V and 0 bases at J, with 12 bases in the middle. CDR1 and CDR2 from the germline V gene are DFQATT and SNEGSKA (reference sequence). The CDR3 here is CSATPGAYQETQYF. CDR3 nucleotide sequence: TGCAGTGCTACCCCGGGGGCGTACCAAGAGACCCAGTACTTC.

The chain couples TRBV19 to TRBJ1-5; D ambiguous. CDR1 is LNHDA and CDR2 is SQIVND in the germline V gene (reference sequence). The germline V and J ends were trimmed by 10 bases and 3 bases, with 13 bases remaining between them. This CDR3 contains 13 residues. The CDR3 spells CANNKGPNQPQHF. As DNA, the CDR3 is TGTGCCAATAACAAGGGCCCCAATCAGCCCCAGCATTTT.

This clonotype has at least ten counts. V usage is TRBV6-2 or TRBV6-3 and J usage is TRBJ2-1; D is possibly TRBD2 (7 bases). V was trimmed by 3 bases and J by 2 bases, leaving 11 bases between them. Per germline, CDR1 MNHEY and CDR2 SVGEGT. The CDR3 contains 15 residues. CDR3 residues: CASSYRGGPYNEQFF. The CDR3 nucleotides read TGTGCCAGCAGTTATCGCGGGGGCCCCTACAATGAGCAGTTCTTC.

The rearrangement joins TRBV6-4 to TRBJ2-1, with D unresolved. Germline CDR1 reads MRHNA; CDR2 reads SNTAGT. CDR3 length: 13 amino acids. V was clipped by 4 bases and J by 10 bases, with 14 bases between them. CDR3 DNA: TGTGCCAGCAGTGGTAGGTCCTTATCGGAGCAGTTCTTC. It yields the protein CASSGRSLSEQFF.

This clonotype has at least ten counts. V usage is TRBV7-8 and J usage is TRBJ2-3; D possibly corresponds to TRBD2 (7 bases). This CDR3 spans 16 amino acids. The V end lost 4 bases, the J end lost 5 bases, and 19 bases lay between the germline ends. Germline CDR1 is SGHVS and CDR2 is FQNEAQ. CDR3 loop: CASSYASGGPEDTQYF. The CDR3 nucleotides read TGTGCCAGCAGCTATGCCTCGGGGGGCCCGGAAGATACGCAGTATTTT.

There are a few counts of this clonotype. The chain couples TRBV7-9 to TRBJ2-3; either TRBD1 or TRBD2 may fit D (5 bases each). The CDR3 totals 15 residues. Per germline, CDR1 SEHNR and CDR2 FQNEAQ (reference sequence). V dropped 5 bases and J dropped 1 base, with 13 bases sitting between them. CDR3 in amino acids: CASSAPGRRTDTQYF. The DNA of the CDR3 is TGTGCCAGCAGCGCGCCGGGACGACGCACAGATACGCAGTATTTT.

This clonotype was seen many times. The V gene is TRBV28, the J gene TRBJ1-1, with 10 positions matching TRBD1. The CDR3 extends over 14 amino acids. Germline assignment: CDR1 MDHEN and CDR2 SYDVKM. The J segment lost 3 bases and the V segment lost 10 bases, leaving 8 bases of the junction unmatched. The CDR3 bases are TGTGCCACTTCGGGACAGGGGTATTACACTGAAGCTTTCTTT. It codes for CATSGQGYYTEAFF. The full variable domain, with the rest looked up from reference TRBV28 and TRBJ1-1, is DVKVTQSSRYLVKRTGEKVFLECVQDMDHENMFWYRQDPGLGLRLIYFSYDVKMKEKGDIPEGYSVSREKKERFSLILESASTNQTSMYLCATSGQGYYTEAFFGQGTRLTVV.

On this clonotype: Just one base apart from a much larger clone, this may be a read error. The gene calls are TRBV6-8 and TRBJ2-5; TRBD1 matches at 8 bases. Germline V gives CDR1 MNHGY, CDR2 SAAAGT. J was trimmed by 1 base and V by 10 bases; bases with no gene match: 5. The CDR3 is 13 amino acids. CDR3 sequence reads: CANRDRLQETQYF. The CDR3 DNA reads TGTGCCAACAGGGACAGGCTCCAAGAGACCCAGTACTTC.

J is TRBJ2-1 and V is TRBV5-1, with D perhaps TRBD1 (6 bases). V lost 1 base and J lost 4, with 9 bases in between. The CDR3 length is 14 residues. The germline V gene has CDR1 SGHRS and CDR2 YFSETQ. CDR3 DNA sequence: TGCGCCAGCAGCTTGAGGGACACTTACAATGAGCAGTTCTTC. This translates into CASSLRDTYNEQFF.

Details on this clonotype: A much bigger clone sits one base away, suggesting this may be a read error. The chain has TRBV7-9 and TRBJ2-1; 7 positions agree with TRBD2. The CDR3 loop spans 15 amino acids. Germline V gene data show CDR1 as SEHNR and CDR2 as FQNEAQ (reference sequence). The CDR3 loop is CVSSAPREGYNEQFF. CDR3 bases: TGTGTCAGCAGCGCCCCGAGGGAGGGATACAATGAGCAGTTCTTC. Filled out from reference TRBV7-9 and TRBJ2-1, the complete variable domain reads DTGVSQNPRHKITKRGQNVTFRCDPISEHNRLYWYRQTLGQGPEFLTYFQNEAQLEKSRLLSDRFSAERPKGSFSTLEIQRTEQGDSAMYLCVSSAPREGYNEQFFGPGTRLTVL.

This clonotype was counted many times. CDR3 loop: CASSWDRGDSPLHF. The CDR3 region has the DNA TGTGCCAGCAGCTGGGACAGGGGCGATTCACCCCTCCACTTT. This chain joins TRBV6-1 and TRBJ1-6; 10 bases are shared with TRBD1. The germline CDR1 and CDR2 sequences are MNHNS and SASEGT. CDR3 length: 14 residues. Trimming cost V 6 bases and J 8 bases; bases outside gene matches: 4.

This chain uses TRBV5-5 with TRBJ1-3; possibly TRBD1 for D (5 bases). The CDR3 consists of 15 residues. With 0 bases removed from V and 1 base from J, the gap between germline ends came to 8 bases. The germline gives CDR1 SGHKS, CDR2 YYEKEE (reference sequence). CDR3 coding DNA: TGTGCCAGCAGCTTGGACGGGGGGTCTGGAAACACCATATATTTT. Amino acids: CASSLDGGSGNTIYF.

A word on this clonotype: At one end the junction does not follow the germline gene, possibly because of a read error. J is TRBJ1-1 and V is TRBV23-1, with D uncertain. TRBV23-1 is noted as an ORF with a role that remains uncertain. The CDR3 is 13 residues long. CDR3 nucleotide sequence: TGCGCCAGCAGTCCTGCGGGAAACACTGAAGCTTTGTTT. Translated, it gives CASSPAGNTEALF.

This clonotype occurred many times. The V and J genes are TRBV7-2 and TRBJ2-1; D is uncertain. CDR1 is SGHTA and CDR2 is FQGNSA in the germline V gene. The V gene lost 3 bases and the J gene lost 8 bases, with 14 bases spanning the gap. The CDR3 has 14 amino acids. CDR3 sequence: CASSFPRAPYEQFF. CDR3 sequence (DNA): TGTGCCAGCAGCTTCCCTCGGGCCCCGTATGAGCAGTTCTTC.

V gene TRBV5-6 combines with J gene TRBJ1-5, with D perhaps matching TRBD1 (5 bases). Germline V gene lookup returns CDR1 SGHDT and CDR2 YYEEEE. V was trimmed by 4 bases and J by 6 bases, leaving 17 bases between them. CDR3 length: 15 amino acids. The CDR3 sequence is CASSLGRWGVQPQHF. The DNA for the CDR3 is TGTGCCAGCAGCCTCGGAAGGTGGGGGGTTCAGCCCCAGCATTTT.

The chain joins TRBV5-1 to TRBJ2-2; D not resolved. Germline assignment: CDR1 SGHRS and CDR2 YFSETQ. V was shortened by 2 bases and J by 5 bases, with 7 bases between the two germline ends. CDR3 length equals 13 residues. The CDR3 DNA sequence: TGCGCCAGCAGCTTAGTCCCGACCGGGGAGCTGTTTTTT. It codes for CASSLVPTGELFF.

This clonotype was seen a few times. The chain combines TRBV10-3 with TRBJ2-6; 10 bases align to TRBD1. In germline, CDR1 is ENHRY, CDR2 SYGVKD. J gave up 2 bases and V 9 bases, and 10 bases lay outside the gene matches. The CDR3 sequence is 17 residues long. The CDR3 sequence is CAINLGQGSAGANVLTF. The CDR3 region has the DNA TGTGCCATTAATTTGGGACAGGGGAGCGCTGGGGCCAACGTCCTGACTTTC.

This clonotype was seen more than once but under ten times. The chain employs TRBV12-3 or TRBV12-4 and TRBJ2-7, with 7 bases that match TRBD1. This CDR3 has 15 residues. The V gene end was trimmed by 0 bases and the J gene end by 5 bases; junction bases not matched to a gene: 7. CDR3 loop: CASSLAYRGRDEQYF. CDR3 in DNA: TGTGCCAGCAGTTTAGCATACAGGGGAAGGGACGAGCAGTACTTC.

This clonotype was observed a few times. The gene calls are TRBV7-2 and TRBJ1-1, with 11 bases matching TRBD1. The V gene's germline CDR1 is SGHTA and CDR2 FQGNSA. The CDR3 has 19 residues. The J segment lost 4 bases and the V segment lost 2 bases, leaving 15 bases of the junction unmatched. The CDR3: CASSLKTIFTGTGGTEAFF. The CDR3 DNA reads TGTGCCAGCAGCTTAAAAACCATATTCACCGGGACAGGGGGCACTGAAGCTTTCTTT.

This clonotype appeared a few times. The chain uses TRBV28 and TRBJ2-5, with a possible D match to TRBD1 (6 bases). CDR1 is MDHEN and CDR2 is SYDVKM in the germline V gene. Trimming left V 2 bases short and J 1 base short, with 11 bases between. The CDR3 sequence is 15 residues long. The CDR3 loop is CASSLGSRGQETQYF. CDR3 in DNA: TGTGCCAGCAGTTTAGGCAGCAGGGGCCAAGAGACCCAGTACTTC.